This note documents a single T cell receptor (beta chain) sequence. Sequenced by immunoSEQ multiplex PCR; TCRdb stores in-frame clones only, minus some. The data show about 180,000 clones, about 85% seen once. The data were taken from a study of blood T cell repertoires in COVID-19. This CDR3 has 16 amino acids. V trimming: 0 bases; J trimming: 5 bases; junction bases outside the gene matches: 5. Germline CDR1 LNHNV, CDR2 YYDKDF (reference sequence). The TCR originated in an older person with COVID-19, enrolled during active disease. The chain employs TRBV15 and TRBJ2-3; the match to TRBD2 covers 10 bases. The sample consisted of peripheral blood. The CDR3: CATSRDRLAGRDTQYF. The CDR3 DNA follows: TGTGCCACCAGCAGAGATAGACTAGCGGGCCGAGATACGCAGTATTTT.